The T cell receptor (beta chain) described here comes from a study of Graves' ophthalmopathy and Graves' hyperthyroidism. Study as a whole: Hyperthyroidism was classified as stable if no ophthalmopathy occurred within 18 months of follow-up.

Remarks on this clonotype: Its antigen is not identified. This could be a read error, since a much larger clone is one nucleotide away. The conserved phenylalanine or tryptophan is not found at the CDR3 terminus, so this likely reflects a read error.

V was trimmed by 5 bases and J by 5 bases, leaving 16 bases between them. The CDR3 runs 15 residues. Germline lookup yields CDR1 SNHLY and CDR2 FYNNEI. Overall study findings and caveats: The authors also found most expanded thyroid clonotypes above 0.001 frequency in blood.

RNA transcripts were the source from which TCR beta CDR3 regions were amplified. The authors performed first-round RT-PCR with HTBI primers and then a second-round multiplex PCR. TCRdb analysed the multiplex PCR reads with MiXCR anew, one entry per CDR3 protein. The sample holds a few hundred thousand distinct CDR3 sequences, less than 40% seen once. Hyperthyroidism patients were newly diagnosed, under 2 months' duration, aged 18 to 65. Specimen: peripheral blood or thyroid tissue (not recorded which). The rearrangement links TRBV2 to TRBJ1-5; the D gene is possibly TRBD1 (5 bases). The TCR comes from an adult man with Graves' hyperthyroidism. In DNA, the CDR3 is TGTGCCAGCAGTTTATCCGACAGCTCTTATCAGCCCCAGCATCTT. Translated, it gives CASSLSDSSYQPQHL.